These 10 T cell receptor beta chains were sequenced from one sample in a study of T cell responses to AZD1222 COVID-19 vaccine. Only in-frame clones appear in the TCRdb table, and some are missing; sequencing was by immunoSEQ multiplex PCR. This sample has about 270,000 clones, with almost 95% found just once. The input for sequencing was peripheral blood, taken 28 days after the second AZD1222 dose. These receptors all come from an adult who received the AZD1222 COVID-19 vaccine.

V gene TRBV18 combines with J gene TRBJ2-6, with D unresolved. CDR1 KGHSH and CDR2 LQKENI come from the germline V gene. There are 16 residues in the CDR3. Deletions cut 3 bases from V and 0 bases from J, with 9 bases between. The CDR3 DNA reads as TGTGCCAGCTCACCTTTGGGCTACTCTGGGGCCAACGTCCTGACTTTC. Translated: CASSPLGYSGANVLTF.

The V and J genes are TRBV7-9 and TRBJ2-3; 10 bases align to TRBD2. V was pared by 4 bases and J by 6 bases, with 10 bases of the junction left unmatched. Germline CDR1 SEHNR, CDR2 FQNEAQ (reference sequence). CDR3 size: 16 residues. The CDR3 loop reads CASSSYSGRPRDTQYF. In nucleotides, the CDR3 is TGTGCCAGCAGCTCTTATAGCGGGAGGCCAAGGGATACGCAGTATTTT.

The chain couples TRBV2 to TRBJ1-6; the D is unclear. V gave up 7 bases and J gave up 7 bases, with 17 bases separating them. Per the germline V gene, CDR1 is SNHLY and CDR2 is FYNNEI. CDR3 length: 15 residues. The CDR3 sequence: CASTNPESLNSPLHF. CDR3 bases: TGTGCCAGCACGAACCCTGAGTCTCTAAATTCACCCCTCCACTTT.

This chain joins TRBV19 and TRBJ1-2, with D possibly being TRBD1 (6 bases). Trimming shortened V by 6 bases and J by 3 bases, and 14 bases separated the two germline ends. Germline CDR1 and CDR2: LNHDA and SQIVND (reference sequence). The CDR3 is 14 residues long. In nucleotides, the CDR3 is TGTGCCAGTAGCCCCGGGAGGGGGGACTATGGCTACACCTTC. Protein product: CASSPGRGDYGYTF.

The gene calls are TRBV5-1 and TRBJ1-5, with 9 bases aligning to TRBD1. The ends lost 4 bases at V and 1 base at J; junction bases unmatched: 9. The CDR3 is 17 amino acids. Germline CDR1 is SGHRS and CDR2 is YFSETQ. The CDR3, as DNA: TGCGCCAGCAGCGAGGGGACAGGGTTTATGAGCAATCAGCCCCAGCATTTT. Its translation: CASSEGTGFMSNQPQHF.

The rearrangement uses TRBV5-4 and TRBJ2-2; 7 bases fit TRBD1. J gave up 6 bases and V 3 bases, and 11 bases lay outside the gene matches. Germline assignment: CDR1 SGHNT and CDR2 YYREEE (reference sequence). The CDR3 is made up of 16 amino acids. The CDR3 nucleotides read TGTGCCAGCAGCTCGCCACAGGGGCCCCTCGCCGGGGAGCTGTTTTTT. Its translation is CASSSPQGPLAGELFF.

The CDR3 DNA sequence: TGTGCCAGCTCATCTTCCGGGACAGGGGGCAGTGGCTACACCTTC. Amino acids: CASSSSGTGGSGYTF. The chain recombines TRBV18 with TRBJ1-2, with 12 positions matching TRBD1. Germline lookup yields CDR1 KGHSH and CDR2 LQKENI. With 5 bases clipped from V and 7 bases from J, the junction kept 8 bases outside the gene matches. CDR3 size: 15 residues.

The chain couples TRBV28 to TRBJ1-3; D gene uncertain. V gave up 5 bases and J gave up 0 bases, with 17 bases separating them. CDR1 is MDHEN and CDR2 is SYDVKM in the germline V gene. This CDR3 has 17 amino acids. CDR3 loop: CASSRDRGPNSGNTIYF. The CDR3 DNA reads TGTGCCAGCAGTCGTGACCGAGGGCCAAACTCTGGAAACACCATATATTTT.

The chain carries TRBV7-9 and TRBJ2-3, with TRBD1 identical over 8 bases. The CDR3 length is 14 residues. The germline V gene encodes CDR1 SEHNR and CDR2 FQNEAQ (reference sequence). V lost 1 base, J lost 5 bases, and 2 bases stayed unmatched. The chain's CDR3 is CASSLVQGVDTQYF. CDR3 nucleotides: TGTGCCAGCAGCTTAGTACAGGGGGTAGATACGCAGTATTTT.

This chain joins TRBV6-5 and TRBJ2-5, with D tentatively TRBD1 or TRBD2 (5 bases each). Trimming removed 4 bases from V and 5 bases from J, with 14 bases in between. The CDR3 covers 14 residues. Germline V lookup: CDR1 MNHEY, CDR2 SVGAGI. For the CDR3, the DNA is TGTGCCAGCAGTTCCCACCCCTGGGGGGAGACCCAGTACTTC. It encodes CASSSHPWGETQYF.